The 13 T cell receptor beta chains below were found in one sample sequenced in a study of blood T cell repertoires in COVID-19. Sequencing was performed with immunoSEQ multiplex PCR; in TCRdb, only in-frame clones are kept and a portion is missing. The sample includes hundreds of thousands of clones, 89% seen only once; the top ten take about 1%. The sequenced material came from peripheral blood. These receptors were taken from a man between 18 and 35 years old with COVID-19, enrolled during active disease.

The V gene is TRBV2, the J gene TRBJ2-1; 10 bases are a match to TRBD2. Germline V gives CDR1 SNHLY, CDR2 FYNNEI. J lost 0 bases, V lost 3 bases, and 11 bases had no gene match. The CDR3 is 19 residues long. The CDR3 DNA is TGTGCCAGCAGTGAGAGGCTAGCGGGGGCCGGCAGCTCCTACAATGAGCAGTTCTTC. Its translation is CASSERLAGAGSSYNEQFF.

The gene calls are TRBV21-1 and TRBJ1-1; the table's D call TRBD1 went unverified against the DNA. TRBV21-1 is marked as a pseudogene. This CDR3 has 13 residues. The DNA of the CDR3 is TGTGCCAGCAGCATACACAGGGGTCGCGAAGCTTTCTTT. This codes for CASSIHRGREAFF.

The rearrangement links TRBV12-3 or TRBV12-4 to TRBJ1-2, with D possibly matching TRBD1 (5 bases). The CDR3 runs 12 residues. Trimming removed 5 bases at V and 8 bases at J, with 12 bases between. This CDR3 is CASSTGLTGYTF. CDR3 sequence (DNA): TGTGCCAGCAGTACGGGACTCACCGGCTACACCTTC.

This chain uses TRBV5-1 with TRBJ2-2; 10 bases fit TRBD2. Germline CDR1 reads SGHRS; CDR2 reads YFSETQ. CDR3 length equals 16 residues. The junction had 13 bases not matched to a gene; V was cut back by 4 bases and J by 10 bases. The CDR3 sequence: CASSLRLAGVGKELFF. CDR3 bases: TGCGCCAGCAGCCTACGTCTAGCGGGAGTTGGGAAGGAGCTGTTTTTT. The variable domain in full, completed from reference TRBV5-1 and TRBJ2-2, reads KAGVTQTPRYLIKTRGQQVTLSCSPISGHRSVSWYQQTPGQGLQFLFEYFSETQRNKGNFPGRFSGRQFSNSRSEMNVSTLELGDSALYLCASSLRLAGVGKELFFGEGSRLTVL.

This chain uses TRBV21-1 with TRBJ2-7; no DNA check was done on the table's D call, TRBD1. TRBV21-1 is labeled a pseudogene. This CDR3 has 12 residues. Here the CDR3 DNA reads TGTGCCAGCCCAGGCAGGGGTGGCGAGCAGTACTTC. Translated: CASPGRGGEQYF.

The rearrangement links TRBV29-1 to TRBJ2-1, with 7 bases matching TRBD2. Germline V gene data show CDR1 as SQVTM and CDR2 as ANQGSEA. V was pared by 5 bases and J by 2 bases, with 3 bases of the junction left unmatched. The CDR3 length is 13 residues. CDR3 sequence: CSVRAGPYNEQFF. The CDR3 region has the DNA TGCAGCGTTAGAGCGGGGCCCTACAATGAGCAGTTCTTC.

The V call is TRBV5-6, the J call TRBJ1-2; TRBD1 is a possible D gene (5 bases). The CDR3 extends over 12 amino acids. Germline CDR1 and CDR2: SGHDT and YYEEEE. V was trimmed by 7 bases and J by 4 bases, leaving 11 bases between them. The CDR3 sequence: CASSLGGYGYTF. The CDR3, as DNA: TGTGCCAGCTCGTTGGGGGGCTATGGCTACACCTTC.

This clone was recorded only once. This chain connects TRBV30 to TRBJ1-1; 8 nucleotides match TRBD1. The CDR3 has 13 amino acids. The germline V gene encodes CDR1 GTSNPN and CDR2 SVGIG (reference sequence). V gave up 4 bases and J gave up 5 bases; unmatched junction bases: 6. CDR3 amino acids: CAWNGQGWTEAFF. The CDR3 nucleotides are TGTGCCTGGAATGGACAGGGTTGGACTGAAGCTTTCTTT.

This chain joins TRBV9 and TRBJ2-7, with TRBD1 as a possible D gene (7 bases). Trimming removed 3 bases at V and 6 bases at J, with 19 bases between. The CDR3 contains 15 residues. Germline CDR1 reads SGDLS; CDR2 reads YYNGEE. CDR3 sequence reads: CASSAGGWEGSEQYF. DNA of the CDR3: TGTGCCAGCAGCGCAGGGGGGTGGGAAGGCAGCGAGCAGTACTTC.

The chain combines TRBV5-6 with TRBJ1-3; a weak D match, TRBD1 (6 bases). The CDR3 runs 17 residues. V gave up 2 bases and J gave up 4 bases, with 19 bases separating them. Germline V gene sequence: CDR1 SGHDT, CDR2 YYEEEE. The CDR3 DNA reads as TGTGCCAGCAGCTTTAGGGTTCTACAGGGTAGCGGAAACACCATATATTTT. It translates to CASSFRVLQGSGNTIYF.

The chain is built from TRBV3-1 (or the pseudogene TRBV3-2) and TRBJ2-2, with 8 bases fitting TRBD1. The ends lost 3 bases at V and 0 bases at J; junction bases unmatched: 3. CDR1 and CDR2 from the germline V gene are LGHDT and YNNKEL (reference sequence). This CDR3 spans 16 amino acids. The CDR3 here is CASSHRQGSNTGELFF. The CDR3 DNA is TGTGCCAGCAGCCACCGACAGGGGTCGAACACCGGGGAGCTGTTTTTT.

The chain joins TRBV12-3 or TRBV12-4 to TRBJ1-2, with TRBD1 matching over 7 bases. Trimming cost V 6 bases and J 6 bases; bases outside gene matches: 7. The CDR3 contains 13 residues. The CDR3: CASRQQGMDGYTF. The DNA of the CDR3 is TGTGCCAGCAGACAACAGGGGATGGATGGCTACACCTTC.

This rearrangement joins TRBV2 to TRBJ1-2; TRBD1 aligns across 12 bases. Germline values: CDR1 SNHLY, CDR2 FYNNEI. V lost 4 bases, J lost 8 bases, and 8 bases stayed unmatched. The CDR3 totals 15 residues. As DNA, the CDR3 is TGTGCCAGCAGTGTCCCCCGGGACAGGGGGCACGGCTACACCTTC. Amino acids: CASSVPRDRGHGYTF.